The clone carrying this T cell receptor (beta chain) came up many times. Adults between roughly 18 and 89 years of age took part from 20 to 25 US areas. Recovered status in Cohort 3 required two negative PCRs, clearance, or symptom resolution. This specimen belongs to a study of blood T cell repertoires in COVID-19. Study at large: T cells, B-cell-depleted T cells, or PBMCs provided the cDNA or gDNA that served as material.

Authors' data handling: Counts of nucleated cells, estimated from reference gene primer amplification, were obtained. Some clones are missing from TCRdb's copy, which holds only in-frame ones; the method was immunoSEQ multiplex PCR. That table furnishes V, J and clone size, whereas the DNA furnished D and trimming. The sample lists about 140,000 clones, approximately 80% occurring once. The CDR3 is 15 amino acids. CDR1 is SGDLS and CDR2 is YYNGEE in the germline V gene. J gave up 10 bases and V 2 bases, and 7 bases lay outside the gene matches. The sample comprised PBMCs or T cells enriched from blood (not recorded which). The rearrangement links TRBV9 to TRBJ1-6; 9 bases line up with TRBD1. The sequence was obtained from a woman in her forties or fifties who had recovered from COVID-19. In DNA, the CDR3 is TGTGCCAGCAGCGTGACCGGGACAGGGAACTCACCCCTCCACTTT. It translates to CASSVTGTGNSPLHF.